The clone carrying this TCR beta chain was detected once. Its antigen is still unknown. PCR involved 60 Vbeta and 13 Jbeta primers. The protocol was immunoSEQ multiplex PCR, while the TCRdb copy is restricted to in-frame clones and leaves out a portion. The sample has around 190,000 clones, about three quarters seen once; the top ten hold 1.1%. The sample comes from a study of cytomegalovirus exposure and HLA in healthy donors. Study-wide results and caveats: Using the classifier, cytomegalovirus status was reportedly diagnosed with high specificity and sensitivity. The majority of TCR sequences were rare, yet some public TCRs appeared in many donors. Later analysis associated a missense DCLRE1C variant with TCR beta V- and J-gene trimming.

The ends were cut back, 5 bases at V and 4 bases at J, with 12 bases in the middle. The germline V gene encodes CDR1 SGHNT and CDR2 YENEEA. The CDR3 is 13 amino acids. Source material: PBMCs. The rearrangement uses TRBV11-3 and TRBJ2-7, with unresolved D. The TCR was taken from a woman aged 40 to 50 in good health and CMV-seronegative. This CDR3 is CASSLYEFYEQYF. CDR3 bases: TGTGCCAGCAGCCTATACGAGTTTTACGAGCAGTACTTC.